This TCR beta chain was documented in a study of cytomegalovirus exposure and HLA in healthy donors (dated by TCRdb to between 2016 and 2019). With regard to the full study: A later analysis indicated that the 95 to 150 validation repertoires were generated on the platform also employed for the 700 or so repertoires of the first cohort. The study aimed to test whether cataloging public T cell receptors could reveal signatures of past pathogen exposure. Along with the approximately 700-subject first cohort, a separate validation cohort of approximately 110 different subjects was used. To predict cytomegalovirus infection status, the study combined high-throughput TCR immunosequencing, statistical association of individual TCRs with disease status, and machine learning.

This clone came up once. Its specific antigen is unknown. Base qualities are missing; no much larger clone stands one base away. Results and caveats for the whole study, not just this receptor: Most TCR sequences were observed very rarely across donors, whereas some public TCRs were present in many individuals. It was suggested by the authors that the approach could potentially be generalized to other disease states and immunological phenotypes. A later analysis had no HLA typing for the validation cohort, so co-occurrence there was scored across all 130 or so repertoires. A total of 150 or so TCR beta chains were listed by the study as associated with cytomegalovirus. In both the original and validation cohorts, the classifier was reported to diagnose cytomegalovirus status with high specificity and sensitivity. A later analysis found that TCRs clustered in the first cohort also tended to co-occur in the roughly 120 validation repertoires, with approximately 94% of cluster scores above 0. Three of the identified cytomegalovirus-associated TCR beta chains were confirmed in vitro to be specific for cytomegalovirus antigens.

The library was built by means of the immunoSEQ multiplex PCR assay. The original pipeline was this. To diagnose cytomegalovirus status from the catalog of TCR beta chain sequences, a statistical classification framework was built. What TCRdb holds here is the immuneACCESS table cut down to in-frame rearrangements. Part of the clones is not present; checked against another copy, under half of the missing clones reflect an unresolved V gene, and the others are unexplained. The V and J calls and clone size were taken over from that table, and D and trimming were inferred from the DNA. This sample lists about 130,000 clones; approximately 89% were detected once. Clones ranked in the top ten supply approximately 1% of the sample. The trim is 4 bases for V and 5 bases for J, with a gap of 9 bases between the germline ends. The germline V gene (reference sequence) supplies CDR1 WNHNN and CDR2 SYGVQD. The CDR3 spans 13 residues, from the cysteine through the phenylalanine. The only DNA kept is the CDR3, 39 bases in frame from the first base.

The donors were included in the validation cohort of around 120 subjects, a group kept apart from the roughly 730-subject first cohort. The sequence is built from TRBV10-1 and TRBJ2-1; TRBD1 might be the D gene, on 6 matching bases. This TCR derives from a young woman in good health and CMV-seronegative. Sequencing was carried out using PBMCs. The CDR3: CASSGDTNNEQFF. The DNA sequence follows: TGCGCCAGCAGTGGGGACACAAACAATGAGCAGTTCTTC.